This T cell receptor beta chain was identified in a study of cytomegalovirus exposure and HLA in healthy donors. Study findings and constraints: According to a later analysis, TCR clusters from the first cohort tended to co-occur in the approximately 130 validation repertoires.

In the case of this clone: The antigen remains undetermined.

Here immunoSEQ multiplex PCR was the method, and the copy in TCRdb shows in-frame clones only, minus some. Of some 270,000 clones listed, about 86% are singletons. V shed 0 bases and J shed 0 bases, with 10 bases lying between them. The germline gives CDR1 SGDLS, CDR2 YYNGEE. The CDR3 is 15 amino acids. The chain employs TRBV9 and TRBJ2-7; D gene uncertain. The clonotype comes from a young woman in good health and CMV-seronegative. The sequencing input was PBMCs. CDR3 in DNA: TGTGCCAGCAGCGTAGCTGTGAGTAGCTCCTACGAGCAGTACTTC. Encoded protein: CASSVAVSSSYEQYF.